This is a list of T cell receptor beta chains from one sample in a study of response to subunit inactivated influenza vaccine. TCRdb processed the RT-PCR reads anew with MiXCR; each CDR3 protein has one entry. The sample lists approximately 530,000 distinct CDR3 sequences; roughly 8.2% were seen once. The sample here was PBMCs from blood, taken around 2 years after vaccination. The origin of the receptors is a man between 45 and 75 years old who received an inactivated influenza vaccine. Both conserved end residues are part of each CDR3.

TRBJ2-1,TRBV7-2,CASSWGGLNNEQFF
TRBJ2-7,TRBV7-9,CASSTRPGYEQYF
TRBJ1-1,TRBV28,CASSSPTGGSRGAFF
TRBJ2-1,TRBV4-2,CASSPRRLAGGSTYNEQFF
TRBJ2-1,TRBV10-3,CAISHGQGYNEQFF
TRBJ2-3,TRBV5-6,CASSLLTVGTDTQYF
TRBJ2-5,TRBV5-4,CASSTRNGQGETQYF
TRBJ1-4,TRBV7-9,CASSGSEKLFF
TRBJ2-5,TRBV6-5,CASRYTGQGETQYF
TRBJ2-7,TRBV5-1,CASSLARDRVSPYEQYF
TRBJ2-7,TRBV12-3/TRBV12-4,CASSLISGNSSYEQYF
TRBJ1-1,TRBV3-1,CASSHPIPGVGAEAFF
TRBJ2-1,TRBV6-1,CASKISASGYNEQFF
TRBJ2-3,TRBV25-1,CASSERQGNTDTQYF
TRBJ2-3,TRBV21-1,CASRPGTGGGTDTQYF
TRBJ2-3,TRBV9,CASSLRSGGRATDTQYF
TRBJ2-3,TRBV7-2,CASSRGATQYF
TRBJ2-1,TRBV29-1,CSVEDGRVSVEQFF
TRBJ2-3,TRBV10-2,CASSEFQGTDTQYF
TRBJ2-1,TRBV6-5,CATRDSHNEQFF
TRBJ2-5,TRBV20-1,CSAPEVYGGGQETQYF
TRBJ1-5,TRBV28,CASSFLSVVQPQHF
TRBJ1-5,TRBV27,CAGIFTKLVENQPQHF
TRBJ1-6,TRBV6-1,CASSDVSIYSPLHF
TRBJ1-6,TRBV12-3/TRBV12-4,CASSHGTHNSPLHF
TRBJ2-3,TRBV11-2,CASSLGGSGGVNTQYF
TRBJ2-7,TRBV20-1,CCARVPVGVSGSREQYF
TRBJ2-5,TRBV12-5,CASGLSGTPETQYF
TRBJ2-5,TRBV28,CASSTHSALAGETQYF
TRBJ2-6,TRBV12-3/TRBV12-4,CASSLFGEAFSGANVLTF
TRBJ2-5,TRBV4-1,CASSQFVQGQETQYF
TRBJ1-6,TRBV7-2,CASSLSGVKEFPLHF
TRBJ2-7,TRBV6-1,CASNEGGNGYEQYF
TRBJ1-3,TRBV6-1,CAYRDSSGNTIYF
TRBJ1-2,TRBV12-3/TRBV12-4,CASSAPGVSGYTF
TRBJ1-2,TRBV5-1,CASSLEPGNYGYTF
TRBJ2-1,TRBV10-3,CAISDRGSYNEQFF
TRBJ2-1,TRBV7-2,CASSLAASGGNEQFF
TRBJ2-4,TRBV20-1,CSARDPKGLIQNIQYF
TRBJ1-2,TRBV7-2,CASSLGTGFNYGYTF
TRBJ2-1,TRBV5-1,CASSSRQSSYNEQFF